Included here is one TCR beta chain sequence, with context. The V and J ends lost 7 bases and 1 base respectively, with 14 bases between them. Germline lookup yields CDR1 MNHEY and CDR2 SMNVEV (reference sequence). This CDR3 spans 14 amino acids. As for time point: newly diagnosed GD, antithyroid drugs for less than 3 months. PBMC-extracted RNA yielded the TCR library. Sequencing libraries for TCR beta were prepared with iRepertoire HTBI primers and Arm-PCR of CDR3 regions. In the original analysis: Sequenced samples collectively carried under 75 TRBV and some 15 TRBJ segments. TCRdb independently ran MiXCR on the multiplex PCR reads; one entry per CDR3 protein. In this record, the V and J calls reflect TCRdb's handling and not the investigators' own analysis. The data show a few hundred thousand distinct CDR3 sequences, 10% to 15% seen once. This entry belongs to a study of regulatory T cells in long-lasting Graves disease. The wider study: Graves' cases, newly diagnosed, had used antithyroid drugs under 3 months.

The same specimen was also included in a second study, on T cells in Graves' hyperthyroidism and ophthalmopathy. That publication notes: The TCR CDR3 was amplified in a first-round RT-PCR using the HTBI primer set. The model predicted ophthalmopathy a median around 6 months before onset.

The chain links TRBV27 to TRBJ2-7, with D possibly being TRBD1 (6 bases). The TCR sequence derives from a woman between 18 and 30 years old with Graves disease. The source was peripheral blood mononuclear cells (PBMCs), collected at new diagnosis, from a patient treated with antithyroid drugs. The CDR3 sequence: CASTSGHPSYEQYV. For the CDR3, the DNA is TGTGCCAGCACCTCGGGACATCCTTCCTACGAGCAGTACGTC.